These 5 T cell receptor beta chains came from one sample sequenced in a study of cytomegalovirus exposure and HLA in healthy donors (dated by TCRdb to the late 2010s). Receptor amplification or capture employed the immunoSEQ multiplex PCR assay. For the multiplex PCR, a mixture combining 60 forward primers for TCR Vbeta segments and 13 reverse primers for TCR Jbeta segments was used. Drawn from immuneACCESS, this table holds only the in-frame rearrangements with V and J called that TCRdb kept. Clones are partly lost; checked studies trace under half to an unresolved V gene and leave the rest unexplained. The sample records over 150,000 clones, 68% of which are singletons. Roughly 2.7% of the sample goes to the ten largest clones. Sequencing was carried out using PBMCs. The source is a woman aged 40 to 55 in good health and CMV-seropositive.

The chain has TRBV27 and TRBJ2-1; TRBD2 matches at 7 bases. Germline CDR1 and CDR2: MNHEY and SMNVEV (reference sequence). The ends lost 3 bases at V and 3 bases at J; junction bases unmatched: 14. This CDR3 comprises 18 residues. CDR3 in amino acids: CASSFMSGAGILYNEQFF. The CDR3 nucleotides are TGTGCCAGCAGTTTTATGTCGGGAGCGGGGATCCTCTACAATGAGCAGTTCTTC.

The chain uses TRBV18 and TRBJ2-3; 9 positions match TRBD1. Germline values: CDR1 KGHSH, CDR2 LQKENI. This CDR3 has 16 residues. Trimming removed 3 bases from V and 5 bases from J; junction bases left unmatched: 9. CDR3 loop: CASSPGTGRIEDTQYF. In DNA form, the CDR3 reads TGTGCCAGCTCACCGGGGACAGGGAGGATTGAAGATACGCAGTATTTT.

This chain links TRBV5-4 with TRBJ2-1; 7 nucleotides align to TRBD2. The length of the CDR3 is 14 residues. V gave up 3 bases and J gave up 8 bases; unmatched junction bases: 8. The germline V gene encodes CDR1 SGHNT and CDR2 YYREEE (reference sequence). The CDR3 loop reads CASSSYRGDHEQFF. DNA of the CDR3: TGTGCCAGCAGCTCCTATCGGGGGGACCATGAGCAGTTCTTC.

About this clone: An end of the junction differs from the germline gene, which may be a read error. V and J are TRBV7-9 and TRBJ1-5; TRBD1 matches 8 bases. CDR3 length equals 15 residues. Germline V gives CDR1 SEHNR, CDR2 FQNEAQ (reference sequence). In DNA form, the CDR3 reads TGTGCCAGCAGCCCAGCAGGGGGCGAAGCCCAGCCCCAGAATTTT. Protein product: CASSPAGGEAQPQNF.

This sequence joins TRBV19 and TRBJ2-7; D is possibly TRBD2 (7 bases). This CDR3 region has 15 residues. The germline CDR1 and CDR2 sequences are LNHDA and SQIVND (reference sequence). V was shortened by 5 bases and J by 5 bases, with 19 bases between the two germline ends. For the CDR3, the DNA is TGTGCCAGTAGTCGAAGGGGGGGGATCGTCGACGAGCAGTACTTC. Translation gives CASSRRGGIVDEQYF.